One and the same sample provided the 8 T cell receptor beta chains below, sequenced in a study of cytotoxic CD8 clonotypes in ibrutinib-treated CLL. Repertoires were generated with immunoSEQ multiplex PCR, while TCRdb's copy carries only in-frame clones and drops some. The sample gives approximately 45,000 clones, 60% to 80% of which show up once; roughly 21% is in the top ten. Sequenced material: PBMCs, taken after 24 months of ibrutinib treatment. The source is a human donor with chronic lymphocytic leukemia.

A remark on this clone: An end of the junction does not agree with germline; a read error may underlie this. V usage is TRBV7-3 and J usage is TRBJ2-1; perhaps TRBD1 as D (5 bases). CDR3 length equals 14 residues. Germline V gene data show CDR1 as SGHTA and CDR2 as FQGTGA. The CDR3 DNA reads TGCGCCAGCAGCCAAGATCTATACCCCAGGGCTTGGTTCTTC. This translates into CASSQDLYPRAWFF.

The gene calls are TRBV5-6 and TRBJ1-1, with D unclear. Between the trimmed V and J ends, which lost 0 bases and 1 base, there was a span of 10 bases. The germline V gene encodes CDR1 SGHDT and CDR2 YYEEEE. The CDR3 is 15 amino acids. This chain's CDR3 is CASSLAGSWNTEAFF. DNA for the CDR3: TGTGCCAGCAGCTTGGCCGGCAGTTGGAACACTGAAGCTTTCTTT.

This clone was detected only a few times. DNA of the CDR3: TGTGCCAGTAGTATAGGCCGCGGGGGCCTGGAGACCCAGTACTTC. It is translated as CASSIGRGGLETQYF. The rearrangement links TRBV19 to TRBJ2-5; maybe TRBD2 (7 bases). The length of the CDR3 is 15 residues. From germline, CDR1 is LNHDA and CDR2 SQIVND (reference sequence). Trimming removed 1 base from V and 5 bases from J, with 14 bases in between.

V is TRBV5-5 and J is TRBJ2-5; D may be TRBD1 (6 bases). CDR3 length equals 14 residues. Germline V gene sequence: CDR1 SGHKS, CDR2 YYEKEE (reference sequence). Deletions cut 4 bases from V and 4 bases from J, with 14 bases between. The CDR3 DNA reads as TGTGCCAGCAGCCAGGGGAACCCGGGAGAGACCCAGTACTTC. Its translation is CASSQGNPGETQYF.

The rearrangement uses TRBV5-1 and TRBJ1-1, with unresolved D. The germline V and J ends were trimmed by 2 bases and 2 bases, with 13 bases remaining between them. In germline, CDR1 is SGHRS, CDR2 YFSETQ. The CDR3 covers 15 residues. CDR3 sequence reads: CASSFIRQKNTEAFF. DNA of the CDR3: TGCGCCAGCAGCTTCATTAGACAAAAAAACACTGAAGCTTTCTTT.

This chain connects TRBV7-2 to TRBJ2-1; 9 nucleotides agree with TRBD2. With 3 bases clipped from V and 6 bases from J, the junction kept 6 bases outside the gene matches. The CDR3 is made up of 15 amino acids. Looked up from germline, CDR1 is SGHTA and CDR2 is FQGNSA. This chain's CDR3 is CASSLVAGGLNEQFF. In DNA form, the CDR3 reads TGTGCCAGCAGCTTGGTTGCGGGAGGGCTCAATGAGCAGTTCTTC.

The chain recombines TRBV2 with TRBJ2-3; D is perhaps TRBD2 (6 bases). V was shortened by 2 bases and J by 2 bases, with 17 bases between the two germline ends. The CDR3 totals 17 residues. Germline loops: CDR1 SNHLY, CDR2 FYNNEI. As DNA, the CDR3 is TGTGCCAGCAGTGAAATTCGGGCTAGCGAGGACACAGATACGCAGTATTTT. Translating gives CASSEIRASEDTDTQYF.

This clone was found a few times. CDR3 DNA: TGTGCCAGCAGTAGTGGTTTTGGCAAGGCAGATGGCTACACCTTC. Translating gives CASSSGFGKADGYTF. This chain joins TRBV25-1 and TRBJ1-2; D call uncertain. V lost 5 bases, J lost 6 bases, and 19 bases lay in between. CDR3 length equals 15 residues. Per germline, CDR1 MGHDK and CDR2 SYGVNS.